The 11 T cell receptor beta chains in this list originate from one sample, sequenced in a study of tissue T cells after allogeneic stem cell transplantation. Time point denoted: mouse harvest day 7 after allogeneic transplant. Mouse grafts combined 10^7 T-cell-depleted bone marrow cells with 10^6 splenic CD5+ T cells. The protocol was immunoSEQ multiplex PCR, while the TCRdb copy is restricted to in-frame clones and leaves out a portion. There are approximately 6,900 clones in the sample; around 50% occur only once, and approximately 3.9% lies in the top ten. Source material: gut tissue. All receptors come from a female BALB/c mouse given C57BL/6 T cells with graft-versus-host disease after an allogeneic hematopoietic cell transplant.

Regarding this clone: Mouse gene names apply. The part of the CDR3 DNA that was read is TGTGCCAGCAGTCTGGCAGCAAACACAGAAGTCTTC. This encodes CASSLAANTEVF. The full-length CDR3 reads as CASSLAANTEVFF. V gene TRBV26 combines with J gene TRBJ1-1, with no clear D. Read data end 1 residue before the CDR3 end; the end is taken from the germline J gene. This CDR3 is built from 13 residues. The V end was cut by 2 bases, the J end by 0 bases, with 4 bases between. The germline V gene has CDR1 KGHPV and CDR2 FQNQEV (reference sequence).

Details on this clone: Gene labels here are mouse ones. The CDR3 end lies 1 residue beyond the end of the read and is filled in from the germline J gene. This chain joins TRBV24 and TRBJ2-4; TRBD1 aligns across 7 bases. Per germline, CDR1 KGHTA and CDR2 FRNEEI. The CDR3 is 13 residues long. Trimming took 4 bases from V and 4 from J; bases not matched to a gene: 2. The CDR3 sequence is CASSPQGKNTLYF. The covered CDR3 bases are TGTGCCAGCAGTCCACAGGGGAAAAACACCTTGTAC.

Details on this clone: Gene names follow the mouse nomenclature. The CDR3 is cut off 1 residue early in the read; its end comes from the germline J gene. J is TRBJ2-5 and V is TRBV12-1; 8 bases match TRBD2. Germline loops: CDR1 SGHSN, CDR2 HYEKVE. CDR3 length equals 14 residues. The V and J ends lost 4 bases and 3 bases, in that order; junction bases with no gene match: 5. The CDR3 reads CASSYDWGQDTQYF. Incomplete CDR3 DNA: TGTGCCAGCTCCTACGACTGGGGTCAAGACACCCAGTAC.

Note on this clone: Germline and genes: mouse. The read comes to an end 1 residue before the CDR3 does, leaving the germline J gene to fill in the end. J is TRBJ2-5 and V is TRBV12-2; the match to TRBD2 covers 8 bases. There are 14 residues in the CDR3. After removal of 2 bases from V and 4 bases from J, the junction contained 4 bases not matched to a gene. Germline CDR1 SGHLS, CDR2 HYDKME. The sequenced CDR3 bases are TGTGCCAGCTCTCCCGTGACTGGGGAAGACACCCAGTAC. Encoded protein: CASSPVTGEDTQY. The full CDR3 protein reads CASSPVTGEDTQYF. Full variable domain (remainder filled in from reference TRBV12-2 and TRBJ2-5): NSGVVQSPRYIIKGKGERSILKCIPISGHLSVAWYQQTQGQELKFFIQHYDKMERDKGNLPSRFSVQQFDDYHSEMNMSALELEDSAVYFCASSPVTGEDTQYFGPGTRLLVL.

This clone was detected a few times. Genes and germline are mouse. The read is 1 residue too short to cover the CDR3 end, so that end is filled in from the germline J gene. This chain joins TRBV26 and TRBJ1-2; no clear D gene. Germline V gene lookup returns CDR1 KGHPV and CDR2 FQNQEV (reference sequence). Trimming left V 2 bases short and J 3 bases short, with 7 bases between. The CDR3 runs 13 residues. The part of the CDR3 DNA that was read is TGTGCCAGCAGTCTGCGGAGGGACTCCGACTACACC. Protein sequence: CASSLRRDSDYT. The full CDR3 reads CASSLRRDSDYTF.

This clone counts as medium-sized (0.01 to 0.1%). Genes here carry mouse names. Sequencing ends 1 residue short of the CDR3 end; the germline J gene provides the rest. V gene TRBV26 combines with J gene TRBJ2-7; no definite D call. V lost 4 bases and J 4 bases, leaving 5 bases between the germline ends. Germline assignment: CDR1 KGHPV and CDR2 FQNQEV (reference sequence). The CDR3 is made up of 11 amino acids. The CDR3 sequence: CASSQDYEQYF. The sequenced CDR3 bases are TGTGCCAGCAGTCAGGATTATGAACAGTAC.

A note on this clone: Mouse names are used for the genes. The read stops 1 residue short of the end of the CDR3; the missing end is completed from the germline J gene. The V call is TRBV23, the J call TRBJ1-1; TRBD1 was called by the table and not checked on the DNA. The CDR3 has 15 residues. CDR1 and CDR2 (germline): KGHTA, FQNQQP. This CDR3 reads CSSSQSAGGNTEVFF. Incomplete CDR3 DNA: TGCTCCAGCAGTCAATCTGCAGGGGGAAACACAGAAGTCTTC.

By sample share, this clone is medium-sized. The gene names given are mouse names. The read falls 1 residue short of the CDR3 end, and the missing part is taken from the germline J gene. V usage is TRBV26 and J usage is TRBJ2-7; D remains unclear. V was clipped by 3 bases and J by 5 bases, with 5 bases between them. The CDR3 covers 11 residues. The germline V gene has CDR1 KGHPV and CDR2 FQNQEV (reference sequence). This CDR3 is CASSLRDEQYF. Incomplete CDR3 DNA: TGTGCCAGCAGTCTTCGGGATGAACAGTAC.

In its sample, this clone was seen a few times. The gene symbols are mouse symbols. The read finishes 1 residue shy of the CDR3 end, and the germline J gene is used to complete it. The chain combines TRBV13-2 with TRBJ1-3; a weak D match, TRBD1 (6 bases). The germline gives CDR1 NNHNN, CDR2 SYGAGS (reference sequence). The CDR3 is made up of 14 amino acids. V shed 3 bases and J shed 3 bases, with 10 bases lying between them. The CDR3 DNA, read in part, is TGTGCCAGCGGTGGGCAGGGGTTTGGAAATACGCTCTAT. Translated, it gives CASGGQGFGNTLY. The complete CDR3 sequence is CASGGQGFGNTLYF.

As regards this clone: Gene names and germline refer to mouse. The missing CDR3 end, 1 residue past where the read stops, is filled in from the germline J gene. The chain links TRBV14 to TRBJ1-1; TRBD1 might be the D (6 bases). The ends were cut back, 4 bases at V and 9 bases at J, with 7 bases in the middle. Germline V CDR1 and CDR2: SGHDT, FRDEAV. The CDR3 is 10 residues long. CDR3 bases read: TGTGCCAGCAGTCGGGACAAAGTCTTC. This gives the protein CASSRDKVF. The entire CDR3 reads CASSRDKVFF.

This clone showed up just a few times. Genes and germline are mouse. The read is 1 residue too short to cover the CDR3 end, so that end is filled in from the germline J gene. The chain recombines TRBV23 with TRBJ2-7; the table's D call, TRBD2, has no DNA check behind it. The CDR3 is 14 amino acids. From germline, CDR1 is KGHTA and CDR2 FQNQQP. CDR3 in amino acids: CSSSQGDWSYEQYF. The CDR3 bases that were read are TGCTCCAGCAGTCAGGGGGACTGGAGTTATGAACAGTAC. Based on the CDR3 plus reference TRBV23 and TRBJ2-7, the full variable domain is DAAVTQKPRYLIKMKGQEAEMKCIPEKGHTAVFWYQQKQSKELKFLIYFQNQQPLDQIDMVKERFSAVCPSSSLCSLGIRTCEAEDSALYLCSSSQGDWSYEQYFGPGTRLTVL.